This T cell receptor (beta chain) appears in the sequencing data of a study of T cells after yellow fever vaccination. As regards this clonotype: What it binds is not known.

Study conclusions and caveats: The booster response re-showed most primary clones: more than 95% CD4, over 80% CD8.

Germline assignment: CDR1 SEHNR and CDR2 FQNEAQ (reference sequence). This CDR3 comprises 16 residues. After removal of 1 base from V and 2 bases from J, the junction contained 3 bases not matched to a gene. TCRdb re-analysed the 5' RACE reads in MiXCR, keeping a single row per CDR3 protein. The sample yields 450,000 to 650,000 distinct CDR3 sequences, 20% to 25% seen once. J is TRBJ2-3 and V is TRBV7-9, with 10 positions matching TRBD1. The starting material was PBMCs, obtained 20 to 25 days after the first yellow fever vaccination. This sequence originates from a man aged 18 to 29 who received the YFV17D yellow fever vaccine. The CDR3 protein is CASSLGGTGDTDTQYF. The CDR3 DNA follows: TGTGCCAGCAGCTTAGGTGGGACAGGGGACACAGATACGCAGTATTTT.